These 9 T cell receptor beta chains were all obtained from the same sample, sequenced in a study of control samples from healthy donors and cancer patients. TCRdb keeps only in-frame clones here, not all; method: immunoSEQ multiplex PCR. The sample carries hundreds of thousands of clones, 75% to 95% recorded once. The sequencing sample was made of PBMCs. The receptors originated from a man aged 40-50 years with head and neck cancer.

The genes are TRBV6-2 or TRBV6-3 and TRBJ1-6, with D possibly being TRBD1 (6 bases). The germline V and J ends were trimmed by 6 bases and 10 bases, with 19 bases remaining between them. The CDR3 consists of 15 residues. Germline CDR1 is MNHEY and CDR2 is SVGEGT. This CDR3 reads CASSPSRGSGSPLHF. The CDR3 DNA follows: TGTGCCAGCAGCCCCTCTAGGGGGTCCGGATCACCCCTCCACTTT.

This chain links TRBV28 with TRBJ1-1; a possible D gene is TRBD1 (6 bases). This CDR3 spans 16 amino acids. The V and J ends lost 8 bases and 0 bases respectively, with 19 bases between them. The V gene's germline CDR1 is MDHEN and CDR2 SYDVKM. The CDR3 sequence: CASLPFRGFLNTEAFF. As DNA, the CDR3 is TGTGCCAGCCTACCCTTCAGGGGTTTCCTGAACACTGAAGCTTTCTTT.

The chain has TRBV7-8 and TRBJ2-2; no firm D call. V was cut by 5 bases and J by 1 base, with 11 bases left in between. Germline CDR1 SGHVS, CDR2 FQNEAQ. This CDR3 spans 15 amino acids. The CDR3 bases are TGTGCCAGCAGCAGTCAGGAAAAGAACACCGGGGAGCTGTTTTTT. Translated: CASSSQEKNTGELFF. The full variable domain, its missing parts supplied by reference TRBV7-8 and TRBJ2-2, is GAGVSQSPRYKVAKRGQDVALRCDPISGHVSLFWYQQALGQGPEFLTYFQNEAQLDKSGLPSDRFFAERPEGSVSTLKIQRTQQEDSAVYLCASSSQEKNTGELFFGEGSRLTVL.

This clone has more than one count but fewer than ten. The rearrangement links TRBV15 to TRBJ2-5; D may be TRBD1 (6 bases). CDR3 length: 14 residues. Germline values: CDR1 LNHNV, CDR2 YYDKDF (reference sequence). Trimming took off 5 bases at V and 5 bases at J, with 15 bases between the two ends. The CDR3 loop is CATSPSADRETQYF. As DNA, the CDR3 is TGTGCCACCAGCCCTTCCGCCGACAGGGAGACCCAGTACTTC.

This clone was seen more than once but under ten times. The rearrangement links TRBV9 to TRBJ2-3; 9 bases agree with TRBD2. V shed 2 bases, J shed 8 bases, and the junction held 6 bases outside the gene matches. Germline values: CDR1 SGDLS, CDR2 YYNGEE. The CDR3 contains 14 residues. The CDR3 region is CASSVGTSRVTQYF. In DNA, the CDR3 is TGTGCCAGCAGCGTGGGGACTAGCCGGGTTACGCAGTATTTT.

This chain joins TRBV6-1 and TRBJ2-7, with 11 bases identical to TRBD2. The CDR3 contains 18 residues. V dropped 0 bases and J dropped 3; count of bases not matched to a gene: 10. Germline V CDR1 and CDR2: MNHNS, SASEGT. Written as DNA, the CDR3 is TGTGCCAGCAGTGAAGCTGCACTAGCGGGAGCCCTCGGCTACGAGCAGTACTTC. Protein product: CASSEAALAGALGYEQYF.

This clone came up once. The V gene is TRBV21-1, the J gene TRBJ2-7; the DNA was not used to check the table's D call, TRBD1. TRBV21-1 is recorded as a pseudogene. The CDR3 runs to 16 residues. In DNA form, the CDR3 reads TGTGCCAGCAGCAAAGTTTTGGGGGCGGCATACTACGAGCAGTACTTC. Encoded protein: CASSKVLGAAYYEQYF.

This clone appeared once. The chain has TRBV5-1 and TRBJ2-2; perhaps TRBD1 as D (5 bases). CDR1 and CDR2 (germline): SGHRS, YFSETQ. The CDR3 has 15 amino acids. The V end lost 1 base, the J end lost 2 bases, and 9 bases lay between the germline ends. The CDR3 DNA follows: TGCGCCAGCAGCTTGCCACAGGCAAACACCGGGGAGCTGTTTTTT. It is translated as CASSLPQANTGELFF.

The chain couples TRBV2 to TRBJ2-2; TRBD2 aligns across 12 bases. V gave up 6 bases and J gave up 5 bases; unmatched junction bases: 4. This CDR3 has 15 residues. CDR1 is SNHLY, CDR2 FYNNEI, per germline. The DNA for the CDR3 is TGTGCCAGCAGCGGACTAGCGGGGAGGACCGGGGAGCTGTTTTTT. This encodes CASSGLAGRTGELFF.